The rows below give T cell receptor beta chains drawn from one sample of a study of CD8 T cells in Susac syndrome. From the immunoSEQ multiplex PCR reads, TCRdb called clonotypes with MiXCR, one entry per CDR3 protein. The table records 160,000 or so distinct CDR3 sequences, 90% to 95% of them present only once. Sequencing input: CD8+ T cells from PBMCs. All receptors derive from a human donor with multiple sclerosis. The CDR3 runs from the conserved cysteine through the conserved F or W.

J gene	V gene	CDR3 protein
TRBJ2-1	TRBV23-1	CASSQGDRGPNEQFF
TRBJ2-1	TRBV7-9	CASTLGGAEQFF
TRBJ2-2	TRBV30	CAWSDRDRGDTGELFF
TRBJ1-5	TRBV6-6	CASSYQPSNQPQHF
TRBJ2-7	TRBV4-1	CASSQVQELAGYEQYF
TRBJ2-7	TRBV11-2	CASSLGLLAYEQYF
TRBJ2-7	TRBV11-2	CASSPPSNYEQYF
TRBJ1-6	TRBV9	CASSIGDANSPLHF
TRBJ1-5	TRBV28	CASSFPQHF
TRBJ2-1	TRBV6-1	CASSEEPPTSSYNEQFF
TRBJ2-7	TRBV12-3/TRBV12-4	CASSLTGGPEQYF
TRBJ1-1	TRBV27	CASSRQTGSTEAFF
TRBJ2-1	TRBV7-9	CASMPIWGRGDNEQFF
TRBJ2-1	TRBV5-6	CASSLLAGGGSNEQFF
TRBJ1-1	TRBV30	CAWSGLTGVVTEAFF
TRBJ2-1	TRBV5-6	CASSLGLVLVFNEQFF
TRBJ2-3	TRBV7-6	CASSSPGDTQYF
TRBJ2-3	TRBV19	CASSNLWGREADTQYF
TRBJ1-2	TRBV7-9	CASTLGRRGYTF
TRBJ2-5	TRBV15	CATSRAFVQETQYF
TRBJ2-7	TRBV29-1	CSVVGAQGLKPYEQYF
TRBJ2-6	TRBV25-1	CASSEYGLAGANVLTF
TRBJ2-1	TRBV9	CASSIPPFF
TRBJ2-2	TRBV7-7	CASSFFPAGEANTGELFF
TRBJ2-3	TRBV29-1	CSGSGTSTDTQYF
TRBJ2-2	TRBV7-9	CASSLVQGSTGELFF
TRBJ2-1	TRBV30	CAWSHGTSGGGTEQFF
TRBJ1-1	TRBV7-9	CASASGNTEAFF
TRBJ1-4	TRBV12-3/TRBV12-4	CASSHSDKGEKLFF
TRBJ2-5	TRBV9	CASSARFRETQYF
TRBJ2-6	TRBV29-1	CSVFNEGEPGANVLTF
TRBJ2-5	TRBV7-3	CASSSGGSGYQETQYF
TRBJ2-7	TRBV28	CASSSRQGASTTYEQYF
TRBJ2-7	TRBV29-1	CSVEDHREDEQYF
TRBJ2-3	TRBV12-3/TRBV12-4	CASSLGGTPFGDTQYF
TRBJ2-7	TRBV7-9	CASSPRSGTGAYEQYF
TRBJ2-3	TRBV27	CASSLSLAGTDTQYF
TRBJ2-3	TRBV9	CASSPPRTGPTDTQYF
TRBJ2-5	TRBV15	CATGWPQETQYF
TRBJ1-1	TRBV20-1	CSAREGVQGHWNTEAFF
TRBJ1-1	TRBV5-4	CASSLARFGEAFF
TRBJ2-5	TRBV2	CASLDRDRETQYF
TRBJ2-7	TRBV5-1	CASSLAWKSGQVWGFEQYF
TRBJ1-1	TRBV7-9	CASSPRDRLNTEAFF
TRBJ2-1	TRBV7-9	CASSLALQGYEQFF
TRBJ2-5	TRBV6-5	CASSYVTVYQETQYF
TRBJ2-7	TRBV4-2	CASSRPGLGPDEQYF
TRBJ2-7	TRBV20-1	CSARADRQGHYEQYF
TRBJ2-7	TRBV14	CASSQLYEQYF
TRBJ1-5	TRBV25-1	CASSDIGNNQPQHF
TRBJ2-4	TRBV20-1	CSASKVNGLAKNIQYF
TRBJ1-1	TRBV5-4	CASSGANTEAFF
TRBJ1-3	TRBV3-1	CASSQAGTVSGNTIYF
TRBJ1-5	TRBV15	CATSRDRTQVQPQHF
TRBJ2-7	TRBV6-5	CASSYFVSAGLIEQYF
TRBJ2-3	TRBV18	CASSPRDYRDTQYF
TRBJ2-3	TRBV30	CAGTRGREDTQYF
TRBJ2-1	TRBV5-4	CASSLLEVHDEQFF
TRBJ2-7	TRBV28	CASSPGTGPSEQYF
TRBJ2-2	TRBV5-4	CASSLVGQGAAGELFF